The 23 T cell receptor beta chains below all came from one sample that was sequenced in a study of blood T cell repertoires in COVID-19. Some clones are missing from TCRdb's copy, which holds only in-frame ones; the method was immunoSEQ multiplex PCR. The sample has about 130,000 clones, about 89% seen once. Sequenced material: peripheral blood. The receptors come from an older woman with acute or convalescent COVID-19.

CDR3 DNA: TGTGCCAGCAGTTACTTCGGACAGGCGGACACTGAAGCTTTCTTT. Translation gives CASSYFGQADTEAFF. The chain carries TRBV6-7 and TRBJ1-1; 7 bases agree with TRBD1. TRBV6-7 is assigned to the ORF class and has an uncertain function. The CDR3 contains 15 residues. The V segment lost 1 base and the J segment 3 bases; nucleotides outside the gene matches: 5.

This chain links TRBV29-1 with TRBJ2-7; weak D call: TRBD2 (6 bases). The CDR3 contains 12 residues. Per germline, CDR1 SQVTM and CDR2 ANQGSEA. Trimming cost V 4 bases and J 2 bases, with 9 bases left between them. Here the CDR3 DNA reads TGCAGCGTTGTGCGGGGCACCTACGAGCAGTACTTC. Its protein is CSVVRGTYEQYF.

The chain links TRBV4-2 to TRBJ1-4; unclear D gene. This CDR3 has 16 amino acids. The ends were cut back, 5 bases at V and 3 bases at J, with 16 bases in the middle. Germline CDR1 and CDR2: LGHNA and YNFKEQ. As DNA, the CDR3 is TGTGCCAGCAGCTCCCTCGCGGGCGTCCCTAATGAAAAACTGTTTTTT. This codes for CASSSLAGVPNEKLFF.

This clone was detected only once. V usage is TRBV7-9 and J usage is TRBJ2-1, with 11 bases aligning to TRBD2. J was trimmed by 6 bases and V by 8 bases; bases with no gene match: 9. From germline, CDR1 is SEHNR and CDR2 FQNEAQ (reference sequence). This CDR3 is 15 amino acids long. The CDR3 coding sequence is TGTGCCAGCGGGACTACTAGCGGGAGAAGCAATGAGCAGTTCTTC. It codes for CASGTTSGRSNEQFF.

The chain carries TRBV29-1 and TRBJ1-2, with TRBD1 matching over 11 bases. The CDR3 runs to 13 residues. Germline V gene data show CDR1 as SQVTM and CDR2 as ANQGSEA. V shed 5 bases and J 4 bases; nucleotides not matched to a gene: 3. CDR3 sequence reads: CSVSGQGVYGYTF. The CDR3 DNA is TGCAGCGTTTCGGGACAGGGGGTCTATGGCTACACCTTC.

The chain links TRBV7-3 to TRBJ1-1, with a weak D call TRBD1 (6 bases). V was trimmed by 4 bases and J by 1 base, leaving 7 bases between them. From germline, CDR1 is SGHTA and CDR2 FQGTGA. The CDR3 consists of 13 residues. The CDR3 region has the DNA TGTGCCAGCAGCTCGACAGGGAACACTGAAGCTTTCTTT. Translated, it gives CASSSTGNTEAFF.

The J gene is TRBJ1-1, the V gene TRBV30, with 7 bases aligning to TRBD1. The junction had 1 base not matched to a gene; V was cut back by 5 bases and J by 1 base. The CDR3 length is 12 residues. Germline V gene sequence: CDR1 GTSNPN, CDR2 SVGIG (reference sequence). CDR3 nucleotide sequence: TGTGCCTGGGACAGGGCGAACACTGAAGCTTTCTTT. Its translation: CAWDRANTEAFF.

CDR3 sequence reads: CASSLVTGGKTEAFF. CDR3 in DNA: TGTGCCAGCAGTCTCGTTACAGGGGGCAAAACTGAAGCTTTCTTT. The chain has TRBV28 and TRBJ1-1, with 9 bases lining up with TRBD1. CDR1 is MDHEN, CDR2 SYDVKM, per germline. V lost 5 bases and J lost 5; bases outside the gene matches: 9. The CDR3 loop spans 15 amino acids.

The CDR3 region is CAITEAGTGEGGANVLTF. The CDR3 DNA is TGTGCCATCACCGAAGCCGGGACAGGGGAGGGTGGGGCCAACGTCCTGACTTTC. This chain uses TRBV10-3 with TRBJ2-6; 10 bases match TRBD1. The CDR3 length is 18 residues. The germline V gene has CDR1 ENHRY and CDR2 SYGVKD. Trimming removed 7 bases from V and 3 bases from J; junction bases left unmatched: 12.

This clone was recorded once. The CDR3 nucleotides read TGTGCCAGCAGTTTAGCCCACGAGTACGAGCAGTACTTC. Its protein product is CASSLAHEYEQYF. The chain uses TRBV28 and TRBJ2-7; D not certain. V lost 2 bases to trimming and J lost 4 bases, with 9 bases between them. Germline V gene data show CDR1 as MDHEN and CDR2 as SYDVKM. The CDR3 is made up of 13 amino acids.

The CDR3 DNA sequence: TGTGCCAGCAGCTTCGACAGATTTCAGCCCCAGCATTTT. This gives the protein CASSFDRFQPQHF. The chain uses TRBV6-5 and TRBJ1-5, with D perhaps matching TRBD1 (5 bases). Trimming stripped 6 bases from V and 6 bases from J, with 12 bases between. This CDR3 is built from 13 residues. Germline values: CDR1 MNHEY, CDR2 SVGAGI.

This rearrangement joins TRBV11-2 to TRBJ2-1; tentatively, D is TRBD1 (6 bases). This CDR3 is 16 amino acids long. The V gene lost 4 bases and the J gene lost 0 bases, with 13 bases spanning the gap. Germline V lookup: CDR1 SGHAT, CDR2 FQNNGV. Written as DNA, the CDR3 is TGTGCCAGCAGCTCACGAGCGGACAGCTCCTACAATGAGCAGTTCTTC. Translated, it gives CASSSRADSSYNEQFF.

This clone was seen a single time. This chain links TRBV7-9 with TRBJ2-7, with a tentative D call TRBD1 (5 bases). The CDR3 sequence is 12 residues long. Trimming cost V 5 bases and J 7 bases, with 12 bases left between them. Per germline, CDR1 SEHNR and CDR2 FQNEAQ (reference sequence). In DNA, the CDR3 is TGTGCCAGCAGCCAAGACAGTAGGGAGCAGTACGTC. Translation gives CASSQDSREQYV.

The CDR3 reads CASSSALAGVLHEQYF. The CDR3 DNA follows: TGTGCCAGCAGCTCGGCCCTAGCGGGAGTTCTCCACGAGCAGTACTTC. The chain employs TRBV5-4 and TRBJ2-7; 10 bases match TRBD2. Germline V CDR1 and CDR2: SGHNT, YYREEE (reference sequence). The ends lost 3 bases at V and 5 bases at J; junction bases unmatched: 11. CDR3 size: 16 residues. Based on the CDR3 plus reference TRBV5-4 and TRBJ2-7, the full variable domain is ETGVTQSPTHLIKTRGQQVTLRCSSQSGHNTVSWYQQALGQGPQFIFQYYREEENGRGNFPPRFSGLQFPNYSSELNVNALELDDSALYLCASSSALAGVLHEQYFGPGTRLTVT.

The V and J genes are TRBV3-1 (or the pseudogene TRBV3-2) and TRBJ2-1, with 8 bases that match TRBD2. The V gene's germline CDR1 is LGHDT and CDR2 YNNKEL (reference sequence). The CDR3 extends over 15 amino acids. V shed 0 bases, J shed 8 bases, and the junction held 6 bases outside the gene matches. CDR3 DNA sequence: TGTGCCAGCAGCCAAGACAGGACTAGCAGCGATGAGCAGTTCTTC. Its protein product is CASSQDRTSSDEQFF.

The chain carries TRBV4-1 and TRBJ1-4, with 7 bases fitting TRBD1. Per germline, CDR1 MGHRA and CDR2 YSYEKL. This CDR3 has 16 residues. V shed 2 bases, J shed 3 bases, and the junction held 6 bases outside the gene matches. CDR3: CASSQFPGQSNEKLFF. CDR3 DNA sequence: TGCGCCAGCAGCCAATTTCCGGGACAGTCTAATGAAAAACTGTTTTTT.

The chain combines TRBV5-1 with TRBJ2-7; D is unclear. CDR1 and CDR2 (germline): SGHRS, YFSETQ. V was pared by 5 bases and J by 3 bases, with 15 bases between. This CDR3 has 14 amino acids. The chain's CDR3 is CASRPQDNGYEQYF. CDR3 DNA sequence: TGCGCCAGCAGGCCGCAGGATAATGGCTACGAGCAGTACTTC. Full variable domain (remainder filled in from reference TRBV5-1 and TRBJ2-7): KAGVTQTPRYLIKTRGQQVTLSCSPISGHRSVSWYQQTPGQGLQFLFEYFSETQRNKGNFPGRFSGRQFSNSRSEMNVSTLELGDSALYLCASRPQDNGYEQYFGPGTRLTVT.

The chain couples TRBV6-2 or TRBV6-3 to TRBJ1-5; 8 bases are a match to TRBD1. The CDR3 sequence is 16 residues long. The V and J ends lost 5 bases and 7 bases, in that order; junction bases with no gene match: 13. Germline CDR1 and CDR2: MNHEY and SVGEGT. CDR3 in amino acids: CASSASRTGTKQPQHF. The CDR3 bases are TGTGCCAGCAGTGCCTCCCGGACAGGGACGAAACAGCCCCAGCATTTT.

The gene calls are TRBV19 and TRBJ1-4; a weak D match, TRBD1 (5 bases). V was shortened by 1 base and J by 8 bases, with 14 bases between the two germline ends. CDR1 LNHDA and CDR2 SQIVND come from the germline V gene (reference sequence). This CDR3 spans 15 amino acids. CDR3 in amino acids: CASSIGGGYGEKLFF. The CDR3 coding sequence is TGTGCCAGTAGTATAGGCGGGGGGTACGGGGAAAAACTGTTTTTT. Variable domain in full (rest from reference TRBV19 and TRBJ1-4): DGGITQSPKYLFRKEGQNVTLSCEQNLNHDAMYWYRQDPGQGLRLIYYSQIVNDFQKGDIAEGYSVSREKKESFPLTVTSAQKNPTAFYLCASSIGGGYGEKLFFGSGTQLSVL.

This clone was recorded only once. The chain recombines TRBV29-1 with TRBJ1-1; 9 nucleotides line up with TRBD1. The CDR3 contains 13 residues. Germline-derived CDR1 and CDR2 are SQVTM and ANQGSEA. J lost 5 bases, V lost 5 bases, and 6 bases had no gene match. CDR3 DNA sequence: TGCAGCGTTTCTTCGACAGGGGGAACTGAAGCTTTCTTT. Its translation: CSVSSTGGTEAFF.

The J gene is TRBJ1-1, the V gene TRBV2, with no clear D. The CDR3 runs 15 residues. V lost 6 bases, J lost 0 bases, and 14 bases lay in between. CDR1 and CDR2 (germline): SNHLY, FYNNEI. CDR3 nucleotide sequence: TGTGCCAGCAGCTTTGGGAGAGGGTTGAACACTGAAGCTTTCTTT. Protein product: CASSFGRGLNTEAFF. The whole variable domain, filled in from reference TRBV2 and TRBJ1-1, reads EPEVTQTPSHQVTQMGQEVILRCVPISNHLYFYWYRQILGQKVEFLVSFYNNEISEKSEIFDDQFSVERPDGSNFTLKIRSTKLEDSAMYFCASSFGRGLNTEAFFGQGTRLTVV.

V is TRBV6-5 and J is TRBJ1-4; D uncertain. CDR1 and CDR2 from the germline V gene are MNHEY and SVGAGI. V lost 0 bases, J lost 5 bases, and 7 bases lay in between. The CDR3 is 14 amino acids. The CDR3 DNA follows: TGTGCCAGCAGTTACTCTGCGGCCAATGAAAAACTGTTTTTT. Translating gives CASSYSAANEKLFF.

This clone occurred once. The chain has TRBV9 and TRBJ1-2; D is possibly TRBD1 (6 bases). CDR1 SGDLS and CDR2 YYNGEE come from the germline V gene. Between the trimmed V and J ends, which lost 2 bases and 6 bases, there was a span of 26 bases. There are 18 residues in the CDR3. CDR3 nucleotides: TGTGCCAGCAGCGTGGGGGCCACCTCACGTTGGGATGGGGATGGCTACACCTTC. As protein: CASSVGATSRWDGDGYTF. Combining the CDR3 with reference TRBV9 and TRBJ1-2 gives the whole variable domain DSGVTQTPKHLITATGQRVTLRCSPRSGDLSVYWYQQSLDQGLQFLIQYYNGEERAKGNILERFSAQQFPDLHSELNLSSLELGDSALYFCASSVGATSRWDGDGYTFGSGTRLTVV.